The source of this TCR beta chain is a study of blood T cell repertoires in COVID-19. Study-level information: PBMCs, B-cell-depleted T cells, or T cells provided the cDNA or gDNA that made up the material.

Trimming took 5 bases from V and 6 from J, leaving 19 bases between them. In germline, CDR1 is LGHDT, CDR2 YNNKEL (reference sequence). The CDR3 extends over 15 amino acids. This clone was observed a single time. Per the original methods: Cell counts per sample came from amplifying reference gene primers. TCRdb's copy holds only in-frame clones and misses some; the assay was immunoSEQ multiplex PCR. The D gene and trimming were derived from the DNA, and the V and J assignments and clone size from that table. This sample has some 250,000 clones; roughly 80% occur once, and the top ten carry over 8%. The TCR sequence derives from an elderly woman with acute or convalescent COVID-19. Input material: peripheral blood. The chain has TRBV3-1 (or the pseudogene TRBV3-2) and TRBJ1-1, with D maybe TRBD1 (6 bases). DNA of the CDR3: TGTGCCAGCAGCGCCTACAGGGTGGCGGGGGCTGAAGCTTTCTTT. Its protein product is CASSAYRVAGAEAFF.